This TCR beta chain comes out of a study of neurological immune-mediated disorders. The sample holds many counts of this clonotype. Germline trimming cut 7 bases from V and 4 bases from J; bases unmatched to any gene: 3. CDR3 length equals 13 residues. CDR1 LNHDA and CDR2 SQIVND come from the germline V gene (reference sequence). TCRdb analysed the 5' RACE reads with MiXCR anew, one entry per CDR3 protein. The data hold roughly 34,000 distinct CDR3 sequences, with approximately 4.4% observed a single time. V gene TRBV19 combines with J gene TRBJ1-1, with 10 positions matching TRBD1. This clonotype was obtained from a man aged 18 to 30 in good health. Sequencing was performed on PBMCs. The DNA for the CDR3 is TGTGCCAGTAATCGGGACAGGGGCACTGAAGCTTTCTTT. It translates to CASNRDRGTEAFF.